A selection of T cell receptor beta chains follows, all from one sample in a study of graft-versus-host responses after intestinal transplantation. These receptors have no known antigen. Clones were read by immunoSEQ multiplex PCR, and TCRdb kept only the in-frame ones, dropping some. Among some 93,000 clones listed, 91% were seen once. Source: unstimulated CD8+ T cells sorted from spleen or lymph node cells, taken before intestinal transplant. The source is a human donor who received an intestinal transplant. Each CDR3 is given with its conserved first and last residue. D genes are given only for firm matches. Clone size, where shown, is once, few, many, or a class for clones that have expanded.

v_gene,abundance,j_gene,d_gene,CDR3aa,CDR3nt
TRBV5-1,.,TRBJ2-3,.,CASSLVSGQGDTQYF,TGCGCCAGCAGCTTGGTATCAGGTCAGGGGGATACGCAGTATTTT
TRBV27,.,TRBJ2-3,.,CASSPPADTQYF,TGTGCCAGCAGTCCCCCCGCAGATACGCAGTATTTT
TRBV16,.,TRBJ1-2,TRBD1,CASSLRTGSYGYTF,TGTGCCAGCAGCCTCAGGACAGGTAGCTATGGCTACACCTTC
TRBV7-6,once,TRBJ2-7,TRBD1,CASSLFPGQGYEQYF,TGTGCCAGCAGCTTATTCCCGGGACAGGGATACGAGCAGTACTTC
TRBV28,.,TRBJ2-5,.,CAPNDNQETQYF,TGTGCCCCCAACGACAACCAAGAGACCCAGTACTTC
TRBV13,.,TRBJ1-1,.,CASSLRGSEAFF,TGTGCCAGCAGCTTACGGGGGTCTGAAGCTTTCTTT
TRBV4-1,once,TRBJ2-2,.,CASSPLPGGSTGELFF,TGCGCCAGCAGCCCCCTACCCGGGGGAAGCACCGGGGAGCTGTTTTTT
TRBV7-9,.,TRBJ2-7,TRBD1,CASSPPSGTGIYEQYF,TGTGCCAGCAGCCCCCCGTCCGGGACAGGGATATACGAGCAGTACTTC
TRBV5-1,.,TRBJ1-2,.,CASSLEGPGGHDYGYTF,TGCGCCAGCAGCTTGGAAGGGCCCGGCGGACATGACTATGGCTACACCTTC
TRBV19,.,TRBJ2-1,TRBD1,CASSTPQGARYNEQFF,TGTGCCAGTAGTACTCCGCAGGGGGCGCGGTACAATGAGCAGTTCTTC
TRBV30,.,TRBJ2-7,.,CAWSVSLSYEQYF,TGTGCCTGGAGTGTAAGTCTGAGCTACGAGCAGTACTTC
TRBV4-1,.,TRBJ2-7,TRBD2,CASTAGTSGMYEQYF,TGCGCCAGCACCGCCGGGACTAGCGGGATGTACGAGCAGTACTTC
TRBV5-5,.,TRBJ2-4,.,CASSFHYGGAKNIQYF,TGTGCCAGCAGCTTCCACTACGGGGGAGCCAAAAACATTCAGTACTTC
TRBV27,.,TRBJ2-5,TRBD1,CASGTGNGETQYF,TGTGCCAGCGGGACAGGGAATGGGGAGACCCAGTACTTC
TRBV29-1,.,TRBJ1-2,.,CSVNNGQTNYGYTF,TGCAGCGTAAACAACGGACAGACTAATTATGGCTACACCTTC
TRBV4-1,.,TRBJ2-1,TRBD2,CASSQDRLAGSYNEQFF,TGCGCCAGCAGCCAAGATAGGCTAGCGGGCTCCTACAATGAGCAGTTCTTC
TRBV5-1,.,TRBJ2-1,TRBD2,CASSSRTSGRLSSYNEQFF,TGCGCCAGCAGCTCCAGGACTAGCGGGAGGCTTAGCTCCTACAATGAGCAGTTCTTC
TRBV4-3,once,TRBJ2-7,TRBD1,CASSQVPGGSYEQYF,TGCGCCAGCAGCCAAGTACCAGGGGGTTCCTACGAGCAGTACTTC
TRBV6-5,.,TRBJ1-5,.,CASSLTAYSNQPQHF,TGTGCCAGCAGTTTGACAGCTTATAGCAATCAGCCCCAGCATTTT
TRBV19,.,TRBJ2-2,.,CASGKIDSVGTGELFF,TGTGCCAGCGGAAAAATCGACAGTGTGGGCACCGGGGAGCTGTTTTTT
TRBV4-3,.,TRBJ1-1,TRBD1,CASSQDWQGVGWTEAFF,TGCGCCAGCAGCCAAGATTGGCAGGGGGTCGGTTGGACTGAAGCTTTCTTT
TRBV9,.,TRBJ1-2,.,CASSGRDTYGYTF,TGTGCCAGCAGCGGGCGAGACACCTATGGCTACACCTTC
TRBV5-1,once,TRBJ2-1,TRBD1,CASSIGTGLYNEQFF,TGCGCCAGCAGCATCGGGACAGGATTATACAATGAGCAGTTCTTC
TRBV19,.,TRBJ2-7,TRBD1,CASSPQGAANEQYF,TGTGCCAGTAGTCCACAGGGGGCGGCTAACGAGCAGTACTTC
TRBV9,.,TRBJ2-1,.,CASSAAGDPADSSYNEQFF,TGTGCCAGCAGCGCCGCTGGGGATCCAGCGGATAGCTCCTACAATGAGCAGTTCTTC
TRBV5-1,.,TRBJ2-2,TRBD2,CASALGEGTGELFF,TGCGCCAGCGCCCTGGGGGAGGGCACCGGGGAGCTGTTTTTT
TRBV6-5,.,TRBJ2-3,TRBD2,CASSQRDARDTQYF,TGTGCCAGCAGCCAGCGGGACGCCAGGGATACGCAGTATTTT
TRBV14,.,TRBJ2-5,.,CASSEGWETQYF,TGTGCCAGCAGTGAGGGTTGGGAGACCCAGTACTTC
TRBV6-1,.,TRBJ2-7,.,CASRARGPYEQYF,TGTGCCAGCAGGGCCAGGGGTCCCTACGAGCAGTACTTC
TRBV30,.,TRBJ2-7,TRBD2,CAWSPGLAGTYEQYF,TGTGCCTGGTCTCCAGGACTAGCGGGGACCTACGAGCAGTACTTC
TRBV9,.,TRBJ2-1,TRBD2,CASSVLAGHRNEQFF,TGTGCCAGCAGCGTTCTAGCGGGACACCGGAATGAGCAGTTCTTC
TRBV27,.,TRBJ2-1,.,CASSGPGVSEQFF,TGTGCCAGCAGTGGGCCCGGCGTGAGTGAGCAGTTCTTC
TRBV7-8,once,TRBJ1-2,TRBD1,CASSQRTGTFGYTF,TGTGCCAGCAGCCAGCGGACAGGGACGTTTGGCTACACCTTC
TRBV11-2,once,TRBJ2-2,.,CASSPRASTGELFF,TGTGCCAGCAGCCCCAGGGCCAGCACCGGGGAGCTGTTTTTT
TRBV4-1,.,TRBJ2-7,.,CASSQGPVGSREQYF,TGCGCCAGCAGCCAAGGCCCAGTTGGCTCGCGGGAGCAGTACTTC
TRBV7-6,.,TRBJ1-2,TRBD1,CASSPRQGLGSYGYTF,TGTGCCAGCAGCCCCCGACAGGGATTGGGCTCCTATGGCTACACCTTC
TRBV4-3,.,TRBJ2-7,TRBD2,CASSQDLAGASYEQYF,TGCGCCAGCAGCCAAGATCTAGCGGGGGCGTCCTACGAGCAGTACTTC
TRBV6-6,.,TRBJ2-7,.,CASSYSPGAYEQYF,TGTGCCAGCAGTTACTCCCCGGGAGCCTACGAGCAGTACTTC
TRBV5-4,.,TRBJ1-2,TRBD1,CASSGWDSYGYTF,TGTGCCAGCAGCGGGTGGGACAGCTATGGCTACACCTTC
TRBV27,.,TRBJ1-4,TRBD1,CASSPGQEDEKLFF,TGTGCCAGCAGTCCGGGACAGGAAGATGAAAAACTGTTTTTT
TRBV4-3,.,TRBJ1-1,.,CASSQDRNTEAFF,TGCGCCAGCAGCCAAGACAGGAACACTGAAGCTTTCTTT
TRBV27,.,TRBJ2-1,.,CASSIARANEQFF,TGTGCCAGCAGCATCGCGCGGGCCAATGAGCAGTTCTTC
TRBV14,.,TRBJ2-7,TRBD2,CASSQDRGGDPFYEQYF,TGTGCCAGCAGCCAAGATCGGGGGGGAGATCCTTTCTACGAGCAGTACTTC
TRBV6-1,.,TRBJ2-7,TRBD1,CASSVSGTGAYEQYF,TGTGCCAGCAGTGTATCCGGGACAGGAGCCTACGAGCAGTACTTC
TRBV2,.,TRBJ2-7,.,CATRQSSYEQYF,TGTGCCACTAGACAGAGCTCCTACGAGCAGTACTTC
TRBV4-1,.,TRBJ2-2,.,CASSQVVTGWTGELFF,TGCGCCAGCAGCCAAGTAGTCACAGGGTGGACCGGGGAGCTGTTTTTT
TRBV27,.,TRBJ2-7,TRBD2,CASKRTSGAYEQYF,TGTGCCAGCAAAAGGACTAGCGGGGCCTACGAGCAGTACTTC
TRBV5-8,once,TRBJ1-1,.,CASSLEGHPGAEAFF,TGTGCCAGCAGCTTGGAGGGCCACCCCGGGGCTGAAGCTTTCTTT
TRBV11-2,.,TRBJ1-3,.,CASSLDTYSGNTIYF,TGTGCCAGCAGCCTAGACACTTACTCTGGAAACACCATATATTTT
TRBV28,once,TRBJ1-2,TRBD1,CASSLGQGSGYTF,TGTGCCAGCAGTTTGGGACAGGGATCTGGCTACACCTTC
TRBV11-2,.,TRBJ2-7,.,CASSLRGGVYEQYF,TGTGCCAGCAGCCTGAGGGGGGGGGTCTACGAGCAGTACTTC
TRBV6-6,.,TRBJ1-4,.,CASSYIYAGPLEKLFF,TGTGCCAGCAGCTACATCTACGCGGGGCCGTTGGAAAAACTGTTTTTT